These 30 T cell receptor beta chains originate from one sample sequenced in a study of cytotoxic CD8 clonotypes in ibrutinib-treated CLL. Sequenced by immunoSEQ multiplex PCR; TCRdb stores in-frame clones only, minus some. The table lists 30,000 to 35,000 clones, roughly two thirds of them singletons. Specimen: PBMCs, collected before ibrutinib treatment. These receptor sequences come from a human donor with chronic lymphocytic leukemia.

This clone occurred a few times. The chain couples TRBV19 to TRBJ1-1; 8 positions match TRBD1. Germline CDR1 is LNHDA and CDR2 is SQIVND (reference sequence). The CDR3 has 15 amino acids. Trimming at V came to 6 bases and at J to 1 base, leaving 7 bases not matched to a gene. CDR3 in amino acids: CASRSYTGGNTEAFF. The DNA of the CDR3 is TGTGCCAGTAGGTCTTATACAGGGGGGAACACTGAAGCTTTCTTT.

The CDR3 DNA reads as TGTGCCAGCAGTGAACAGGGATTCTCCTACGAGCAGTACTTC. This encodes CASSEQGFSYEQYF. V and J are TRBV2 and TRBJ2-7; D may be TRBD1 (5 bases). The germline gives CDR1 SNHLY, CDR2 FYNNEI. Trimming shortened V by 2 bases and J by 0 bases, and 8 bases separated the two germline ends. The length of the CDR3 is 14 residues.

The chain is built from TRBV20-1 and TRBJ2-1; 7 nucleotides agree with TRBD2. The germline V gene encodes CDR1 DFQATT and CDR2 SNEGSKA (reference sequence). V dropped 6 bases and J dropped 10; count of bases not matched to a gene: 0. The CDR3 length is 9 residues. CDR3 nucleotides: TGCAGTGCCGGGGGGGAGCAGTTCTTC. It translates to CSAGGEQFF.

CDR3 loop: CASGREGLREQYF. In DNA form, the CDR3 reads TGCGCCAGCGGCCGTGAGGGGCTAAGGGAGCAGTACTTC. This chain uses TRBV5-1 with TRBJ2-7; D assignment may be TRBD1 or TRBD2 (5 bases each). V lost 7 bases to trimming and J lost 7 bases, with 18 bases between them. The germline CDR1 and CDR2 sequences are SGHRS and YFSETQ. The CDR3 sequence is 13 residues long.

The V call is TRBV25-1, the J call TRBJ2-2; D unresolved. Germline V gene data show CDR1 as MGHDK and CDR2 as SYGVNS. CDR3 length: 13 amino acids. The V gene lost 5 bases and the J gene lost 2 bases, with 6 bases spanning the gap. The CDR3, as DNA: TGTGCCAGCAGTAGCAGAAACACCGGGGAGCTGTTTTTT. This encodes CASSSRNTGELFF.

This chain links TRBV7-6 with TRBJ2-7; D assignment may be TRBD1 or TRBD2 (6 bases each). The V gene lost 1 base and the J gene lost 5 bases, with 15 bases spanning the gap. This CDR3 contains 15 residues. Looked up from germline, CDR1 is SGHVS and CDR2 is FNYEAQ. The DNA of the CDR3 is TGTGCCAGCAGCTTAGGCAGGGGAGGTTTCGACGAGCAGTACTTC. The encoded protein is CASSLGRGGFDEQYF.

This clone has just one count. The rearrangement uses TRBV14 and TRBJ2-3; D may correspond to TRBD1 or TRBD2 (5 bases each). Per the germline V gene, CDR1 is SGHDN and CDR2 is FVKESK. Deletions cut 4 bases from V and 1 base from J, with 18 bases between. CDR3 length: 17 amino acids. CDR3 loop: CASSPHLGAGGTDTQYF. The CDR3 DNA is TGTGCCAGCAGCCCCCACCTAGGGGCCGGGGGCACAGATACGCAGTATTTT.

The CDR3 loop reads CASSLQGTNTGELFF. CDR3 DNA sequence: TGTGCCAGCAGCTTGCAGGGAACGAACACCGGGGAGCTGTTTTTT. This rearrangement joins TRBV5-4 to TRBJ2-2, with D perhaps matching TRBD1 (5 bases). The CDR3 is 15 amino acids. Germline CDR1 reads SGHNT; CDR2 reads YYREEE (reference sequence). V was pared by 1 base and J by 0 bases, with 7 bases between.

This chain uses TRBV7-2 with TRBJ2-7; the D is unclear. CDR1 SGHTA and CDR2 FQGNSA come from the germline V gene. The CDR3 has 15 residues. Trimming took 0 bases from V and 2 from J, leaving 11 bases between them. The CDR3 nucleotides are TGTGCCAGCAGCTTAGCTTCCGGGCCGACCTACGAGCAGTACTTC. Its translation is CASSLASGPTYEQYF.

The genes are TRBV4-1 and TRBJ2-7, with no clear D. Germline V lookup: CDR1 MGHRA, CDR2 YSYEKL. The CDR3 is 13 amino acids. V lost 0 bases and J 4 bases, leaving 7 bases between the germline ends. CDR3 amino acids: CASSQDTAYEQYF. The CDR3 DNA reads as TGCGCCAGCAGCCAAGATACGGCTTACGAGCAGTACTTC.

This clone was counted ten times or more. This chain joins TRBV4-1 and TRBJ1-6; D may be TRBD1 (6 bases). This CDR3 comprises 14 residues. CDR1 is MGHRA and CDR2 is YSYEKL in the germline V gene. V lost 0 bases to trimming and J lost 13 bases, with 13 bases between them. The CDR3 DNA is TGCGCCAGCAGCCAAGATAACGAGGGGGTTCCCCTCCACTTT. Translated, it gives CASSQDNEGVPLHF.

The chain links TRBV28 to TRBJ1-2; a weak D match, TRBD1 (5 bases). The CDR3 length is 13 residues. Trimming pared 7 bases from V and 4 bases from J, leaving 13 bases between. The germline CDR1 and CDR2 sequences are MDHEN and SYDVKM. CDR3 in amino acids: CASNGRGTYGYTF. CDR3 nucleotides: TGTGCCAGCAACGGACGGGGGACCTATGGCTACACCTTC.

The chain uses TRBV9 and TRBJ2-3, with TRBD2 as a possible D gene (6 bases). CDR1 is SGDLS, CDR2 YYNGEE, per germline. The V and J ends lost 0 bases and 1 base respectively, with 9 bases between them. The CDR3 consists of 15 residues. The CDR3 nucleotides read TGTGCCAGCAGCGTAGGACTAGAGGGCACAGATACGCAGTATTTT. It is translated as CASSVGLEGTDTQYF.

This clone has only a few counts. The chain combines TRBV6-4 with TRBJ2-2; the match to TRBD2 covers 9 bases. The germline gives CDR1 MRHNA, CDR2 SNTAGT. The J segment lost 5 bases and the V segment lost 4 bases, leaving 2 bases of the junction unmatched. CDR3 length equals 14 residues. The CDR3: CASSGTSETGELFF. The CDR3 DNA reads TGTGCCAGCAGTGGGACTAGCGAGACCGGGGAGCTGTTTTTT.

The chain recombines TRBV13 with TRBJ2-3, with 8 bases aligning to TRBD1. There are 17 residues in the CDR3. The germline V gene encodes CDR1 PRHDT and CDR2 FYEKMQ (reference sequence). V dropped 4 bases and J dropped 8; count of bases not matched to a gene: 17. CDR3: CASSSEGQGRFWATQYF. DNA of the CDR3: TGTGCCAGCAGCTCTGAAGGACAGGGAAGATTTTGGGCTACGCAGTATTTT.

The V call is TRBV28, the J call TRBJ2-7; no reliable D call. V lost 5 bases and J 0 bases, leaving 5 bases between the germline ends. CDR1 MDHEN and CDR2 SYDVKM come from the germline V gene. The CDR3 runs to 12 residues. The CDR3 region is CASSSASYEQYF. As DNA, the CDR3 is TGTGCCAGCAGTAGTGCCTCCTACGAGCAGTACTTC. Full variable domain (rest looked up from reference TRBV28 and TRBJ2-7): DVKVTQSSRYLVKRTGEKVFLECVQDMDHENMFWYRQDPGLGLRLIYFSYDVKMKEKGDIPEGYSVSREKKERFSLILESASTNQTSMYLCASSSASYEQYFGPGTRLTVT.

This chain connects TRBV4-2 to TRBJ2-1; TRBD2 matches at 12 bases. The CDR3 spans 15 residues. V lost 4 bases and J lost 5; bases outside the gene matches: 3. Germline V gives CDR1 LGHNA, CDR2 YNFKEQ. DNA of the CDR3: TGTGCCAGCAGCCCGGGACTAGCGGGCCACAATGAGCAGTTCTTC. As protein: CASSPGLAGHNEQFF.

The chain joins TRBV11-2 to TRBJ2-7, with 12 bases fitting TRBD1. The CDR3 totals 16 residues. Germline CDR1 SGHAT, CDR2 FQNNGV. Trimming cost V 2 bases and J 4 bases; bases outside gene matches: 6. CDR3 nucleotide sequence: TGTGCCAGCAGCTTAAACCGGGACAGGGGGCTTTACGAGCAGTACTTC. Translating gives CASSLNRDRGLYEQYF.

The V gene is TRBV28, the J gene TRBJ2-1, with D perhaps TRBD2 (5 bases). Per germline, CDR1 MDHEN and CDR2 SYDVKM. Trimming took 5 bases from V and 7 from J, leaving 12 bases between them. This CDR3 is built from 13 residues. The CDR3 DNA follows: TGTGCCAGCAGTCCCCGGACGGGGAATGAGCAGTTCTTC. It codes for CASSPRTGNEQFF.

This clone is a singleton in its sample. CDR3 coding DNA: TGTGCCAGCAGTTTAGTGCGAGGCGATCAGCCCCAGCATTTT. Its translation: CASSLVRGDQPQHF. The V and J genes are TRBV27 and TRBJ1-5; D call uncertain. Trimming took off 2 bases at V and 5 bases at J, with 10 bases between the two ends. This CDR3 has 14 residues. The germline gives CDR1 MNHEY, CDR2 SMNVEV (reference sequence).

This clone has just one count. The chain employs TRBV30 and TRBJ1-6, with D maybe TRBD1 (5 bases). Between the trimmed V and J ends, which lost 4 bases and 9 bases, there was a span of 16 bases. Germline V CDR1 and CDR2: GTSNPN, SVGIG (reference sequence). CDR3 length equals 14 residues. CDR3 in DNA: TGTGCCTGGATAATGGGGGGAGACCGTTCACCCCTCCACTTT. Translated, it gives CAWIMGGDRSPLHF.

This clone was seen only a few times. DNA for the CDR3: TGTGCCAGTTGGGACAGGGCGGCTGAAGCTTTCTTT. As protein: CASWDRAAEAFF. The chain employs TRBV2 and TRBJ1-1; 9 bases map to TRBD1. The CDR3 extends over 12 amino acids. In germline, CDR1 is SNHLY, CDR2 FYNNEI. V was clipped by 9 bases and J by 6 bases; unmatched bases: 5.

J is TRBJ1-6 and V is TRBV27; D remains ambiguous. V shed 0 bases and J shed 5 bases, with 5 bases lying between them. This CDR3 has 14 amino acids. Germline CDR1 is MNHEY and CDR2 is SMNVEV (reference sequence). For the CDR3, the DNA is TGTGCCAGCAGTTTATCGGGGAATAATTCACCCCTCCACTTT. It translates to CASSLSGNNSPLHF.

The chain recombines TRBV29-1 with TRBJ1-1; D is unresolved. The V end lost 0 bases, the J end lost 1 base, and 9 bases lay between the germline ends. Per the germline V gene, CDR1 is SQVTM and CDR2 is ANQGSEA. The CDR3 has 14 residues. The CDR3 region has the DNA TGCAGCGTTGAAGAAAGGACCAAGAACACTGAAGCTTTCTTT. Translated, it gives CSVEERTKNTEAFF.

The chain recombines TRBV5-1 with TRBJ1-2; a possible D gene is TRBD1 (5 bases). Trimming cost V 3 bases and J 4 bases, with 10 bases left between them. CDR1 and CDR2 (germline): SGHRS, YFSETQ. The CDR3 consists of 13 residues. CDR3: CASSYDSTYGYTF. Written as DNA, the CDR3 is TGCGCCAGCAGCTACGACAGTACCTATGGCTACACCTTC.

The rearrangement uses TRBV5-1 and TRBJ1-1, with D possibly being TRBD1 (6 bases). The CDR3 is 15 residues long. Per the germline V gene, CDR1 is SGHRS and CDR2 is YFSETQ. The V end was cut by 4 bases, the J end by 0 bases, with 13 bases between. The CDR3 sequence is CASSLTGQLNTEAFF. The DNA for the CDR3 is TGCGCCAGCAGCCTGACAGGACAGTTGAACACTGAAGCTTTCTTT.

The CDR3 loop is CASSLEPGWGYEQYF. CDR3 nucleotide sequence: TGTGCCAGCAGCTTGGAGCCGGGATGGGGCTACGAGCAGTACTTC. This rearrangement joins TRBV11-2 to TRBJ2-7, with a possible D match to TRBD2 (5 bases). In germline, CDR1 is SGHAT, CDR2 FQNNGV. Trimming cost V 3 bases and J 3 bases, with 15 bases left between them. The CDR3 contains 15 residues.

In its sample, this clone was seen a few times. Because the CDR3's place on the DNA is in doubt, the DNA is left out and the CDR3 is given as listed by TCRdb. V usage is TRBV18 and J usage is TRBJ2-3; TRBD1 is taken as the D call from the table, unchecked against the DNA. Termini included, the CDR3 measures 17 amino acids. CDR1 is KGHSH, CDR2 LQKENI, per germline. The CDR3 sequence is CASSRRAGTGGTDTQYF.

V usage is TRBV5-1 and J usage is TRBJ1-4; D may be TRBD1 (5 bases). Trimming cost V 1 base and J 8 bases, with 12 bases left between them. The CDR3 totals 14 residues. The V gene's germline CDR1 is SGHRS and CDR2 YFSETQ. The CDR3 region is CASSLSGWGEKLFF. CDR3 nucleotide sequence: TGCGCCAGCAGCTTGTCAGGGTGGGGCGAAAAACTGTTTTTT. Variable domain in full (rest from reference TRBV5-1 and TRBJ1-4): KAGVTQTPRYLIKTRGQQVTLSCSPISGHRSVSWYQQTPGQGLQFLFEYFSETQRNKGNFPGRFSGRQFSNSRSEMNVSTLELGDSALYLCASSLSGWGEKLFFGSGTQLSVL.

V is TRBV18 and J is TRBJ2-7, with 12 bases that match TRBD1. V shed 3 bases and J 7 bases; nucleotides not matched to a gene: 10. Germline loops: CDR1 KGHSH, CDR2 LQKENI. The CDR3 is 16 residues long. DNA for the CDR3: TGTGCCAGCTCACCGGTGCCGGGACAGGGGGCGGGTGAGCAGTACTTC. It specifies CASSPVPGQGAGEQYF.